This T cell receptor (beta chain) was recorded in a study of vaccination and CD4 T cells after COVID-19. Sequencing of the DNA from cultured CD4+ T cells was carried out with the Oncomine TCR Beta short-read assay. One entry per CDR3 protein, called by TCRdb with MiXCR from the PCR reads. The profile shows 20,000 to 25,000 distinct CDR3 sequences, about half of them singletons. Time point in this sample: late sampling 161 to 241 days after vaccination in three convalescent patients. Described treatment: approximately 9-day PBMC culture with coronavirus spike peptide pools or control peptides (ViraFEST assay). The table lists this clonotype with a few counts. The antigen is unknown. This TCR was sampled from a human donor who had recovered from COVID-19. The source was CD4+ T cells from blood, cultured in vitro, collected about 7 months after SARS-CoV-2 vaccination.

The CDR3 DNA sequence: TGTGCCAGCAGTTACCGCGGGACAGTGGCAGATACGCAGTATTTT. Its translation: CASSYRGTVADTQYF. The rearrangement links TRBV6-5 to TRBJ2-3, with a possible D match to TRBD1 (7 bases). The CDR3 has 15 residues. V lost 2 bases and J lost 4, with 13 bases in between. Germline V gives CDR1 MNHEY, CDR2 SVGAGI.